This T cell receptor (beta chain) was retrieved from a study of T cells after yellow fever vaccination. Template-switching 5'RACE yielded the TCR cDNA; a universal primer site and UMIs were added in the process. A single record per CDR3 protein comes from TCRdb applying MiXCR to the 5' RACE reads. The sample contains some 350,000 distinct CDR3 sequences, 4.1% of which appear only once. The CDR3 has 16 amino acids. CDR1 and CDR2 (germline): SGHVS, FQNEAQ. Trimming removed 5 bases from V and 5 bases from J; junction bases left unmatched: 10. This clonotype has at least ten counts. The chain links TRBV7-8 to TRBJ2-1, with 9 bases that match TRBD2. The material was PBMCs, obtained 5 days after the yellow fever booster vaccination. The receptor was isolated from a man between 18 and 29 years old who received the YFV17D yellow fever vaccine. This CDR3 reads CASSKGSGGLNNEQFF. In nucleotides, the CDR3 is TGTGCCAGCAGCAAGGGGAGCGGGGGGCTCAACAATGAGCAGTTCTTC.